This TCR beta chain was identified in a study of blood T cell repertoires in COVID-19. Study overall: The samples span acute and convalescent COVID-19 from the United States, Italy and Spain. PBMCs, B-cell-depleted T cells, or T cells were the source of the cDNA or gDNA that made up the material.

Original processing methods: Amplification with reference gene primers provided the estimates of nucleated cell counts. Assay used: immunoSEQ multiplex PCR; TCRdb lists only in-frame clones, some missing. Clone size and V and J calls were adopted from that table, with D and trimming inferred from the DNA. The sample includes about 2,300 clones, approximately 90% of them seen just once. The CDR3 has 14 residues. The clonotype originates from a man in his 70s with active COVID-19. The chain couples TRBV21-1 to TRBJ2-7; the listed D gene, TRBD1, was not tested against the DNA. TRBV21-1 is noted as a pseudogene. Material for sequencing was peripheral blood. The chain's CDR3 is CASSKLTVHYEQYF. The CDR3, as DNA: TGTGCCAGCAGCAAACTTACAGTCCACTACGAGCAGTACTTC.